This T cell receptor beta chain was retrieved from a study of technical replicates of blood from a few donors. Here immunoSEQ multiplex PCR was the method, and the copy in TCRdb shows in-frame clones only, minus some. The table shows about 76,000 clones, with around 97% occurring only once. The V and J ends lost 5 bases and 5 bases, in that order; junction bases with no gene match: 15. The germline V gene has CDR1 PRHDT and CDR2 FYEKMQ (reference sequence). This CDR3 is built from 18 residues. The V call is TRBV13, the J call TRBJ1-1, with 12 positions matching TRBD1. The sample taken for sequencing was T cells isolated from PBMCs. The sequence was obtained from a human donor in good health. This CDR3 reads CASSLSPGTGGPGTEAFF. Here the CDR3 DNA reads TGTGCCAGCAGCCTAAGTCCCGGGACAGGGGGCCCGGGAACTGAAGCTTTCTTT.